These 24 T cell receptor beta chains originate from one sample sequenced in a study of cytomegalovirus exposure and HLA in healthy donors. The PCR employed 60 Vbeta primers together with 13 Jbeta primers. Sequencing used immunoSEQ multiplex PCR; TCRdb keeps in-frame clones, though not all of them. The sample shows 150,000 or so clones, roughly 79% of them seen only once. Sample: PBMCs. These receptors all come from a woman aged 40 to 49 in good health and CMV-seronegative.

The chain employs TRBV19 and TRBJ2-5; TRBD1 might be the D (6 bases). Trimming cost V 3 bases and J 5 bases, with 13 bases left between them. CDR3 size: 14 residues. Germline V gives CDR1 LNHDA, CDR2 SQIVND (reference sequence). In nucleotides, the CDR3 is TGTGCCAGTAGTATCCAGGGGACGGGGGAGACCCAGTACTTC. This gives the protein CASSIQGTGETQYF.

CDR3 protein: CASSLGEGWNGYTF. The CDR3 DNA reads TGTGCCAGCAGTTTGGGGGAGGGTTGGAATGGCTACACCTTC. The rearrangement joins TRBV27 to TRBJ1-2, with a possible D match to TRBD1 (5 bases). The V end lost 3 bases, the J end lost 6 bases, and 14 bases lay between the germline ends. Germline CDR1 is MNHEY and CDR2 is SMNVEV (reference sequence). The CDR3 contains 14 residues.

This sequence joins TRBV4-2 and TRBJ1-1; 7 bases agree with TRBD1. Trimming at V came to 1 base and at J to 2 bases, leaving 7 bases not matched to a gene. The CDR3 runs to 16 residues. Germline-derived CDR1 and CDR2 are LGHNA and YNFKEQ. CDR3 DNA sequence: TGTGCCAGCAGCCAAGGGACGACAGGGAGAAACACTGAAGCTTTCTTT. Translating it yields CASSQGTTGRNTEAFF.

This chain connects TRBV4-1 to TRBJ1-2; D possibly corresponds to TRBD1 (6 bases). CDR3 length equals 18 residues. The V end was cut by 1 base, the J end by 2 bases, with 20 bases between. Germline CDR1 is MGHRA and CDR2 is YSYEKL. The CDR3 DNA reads TGCGCCAGCAGCCAAGCCCGATTACAGGGCCCCCGAAACTATGGCTACACCTTC. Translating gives CASSQARLQGPRNYGYTF.

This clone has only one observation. The CDR3 DNA sequence: TGTGCCAGCAGCTTAACGGGCCCAGGCAATCAGCCCCAGCATTTT. Amino acids: CASSLTGPGNQPQHF. V is TRBV7-3 and J is TRBJ1-5; D gene uncertain. Germline V CDR1 and CDR2: SGHTA, FQGTGA. The length of the CDR3 is 15 residues. V gave up 0 bases and J gave up 2 bases, with 8 bases separating them. The full variable domain, with the rest looked up from reference TRBV7-3 and TRBJ1-5, is GAGVSQTPSNKVTEKGKYVELRCDPISGHTALYWYRQSLGQGPEFLIYFQGTGAADDSGLPNDRFFAVRPEGSVSTLKIQRTERGDSAVYLCASSLTGPGNQPQHFGDGTRLSIL.

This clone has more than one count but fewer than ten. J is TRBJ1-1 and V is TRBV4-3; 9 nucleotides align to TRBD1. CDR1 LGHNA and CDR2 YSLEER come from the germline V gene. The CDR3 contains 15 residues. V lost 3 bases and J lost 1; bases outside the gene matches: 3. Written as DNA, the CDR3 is TGCGCCAGCAGCCACGGACAGGGGTCGAACACTGAAGCTTTCTTT. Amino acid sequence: CASSHGQGSNTEAFF.

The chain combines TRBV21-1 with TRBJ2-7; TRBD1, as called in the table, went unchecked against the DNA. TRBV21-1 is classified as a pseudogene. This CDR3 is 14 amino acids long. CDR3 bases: TGTGCCAGCAGCGCCCGACAGGACAGTTACGAGCAGTACTTC. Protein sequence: CASSARQDSYEQYF.

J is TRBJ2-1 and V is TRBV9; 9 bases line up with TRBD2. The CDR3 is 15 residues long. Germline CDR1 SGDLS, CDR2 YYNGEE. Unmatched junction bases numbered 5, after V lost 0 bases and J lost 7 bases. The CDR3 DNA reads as TGTGCCAGCAGCGTAGTTGCGGGAGGGCCGAATGAGCAGTTCTTC. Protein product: CASSVVAGGPNEQFF.

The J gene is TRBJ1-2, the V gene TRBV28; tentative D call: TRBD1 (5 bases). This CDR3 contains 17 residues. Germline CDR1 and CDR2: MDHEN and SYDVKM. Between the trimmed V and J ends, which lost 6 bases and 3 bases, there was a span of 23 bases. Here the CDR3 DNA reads TGTGCCAGCAGGGTTTCTGGGACTCATGGGGGGTACTATGGCTACACCTTC. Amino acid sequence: CASRVSGTHGGYYGYTF.

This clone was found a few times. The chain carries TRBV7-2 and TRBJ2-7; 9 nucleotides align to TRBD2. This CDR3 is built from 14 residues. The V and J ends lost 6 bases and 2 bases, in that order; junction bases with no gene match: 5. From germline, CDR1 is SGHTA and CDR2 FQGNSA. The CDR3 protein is CASSYTSGPYEQYF. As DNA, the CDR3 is TGTGCCAGCAGTTACACTAGCGGGCCCTACGAGCAGTACTTC.

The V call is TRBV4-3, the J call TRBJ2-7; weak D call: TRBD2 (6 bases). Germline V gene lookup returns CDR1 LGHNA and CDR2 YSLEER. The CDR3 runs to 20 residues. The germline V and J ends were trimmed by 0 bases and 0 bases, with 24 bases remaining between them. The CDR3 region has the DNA TGCGCCAGCAGCCAAGATGAAGGCCGGGAGAGGCCCTTAACCTCCTACGAGCAGTACTTC. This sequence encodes CASSQDEGRERPLTSYEQYF.

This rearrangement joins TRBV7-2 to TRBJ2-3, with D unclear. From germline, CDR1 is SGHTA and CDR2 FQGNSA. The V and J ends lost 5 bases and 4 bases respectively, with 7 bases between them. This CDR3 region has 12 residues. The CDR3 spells CASSTYADTQYF. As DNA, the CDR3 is TGTGCCAGCAGCACCTACGCAGATACGCAGTATTTT.

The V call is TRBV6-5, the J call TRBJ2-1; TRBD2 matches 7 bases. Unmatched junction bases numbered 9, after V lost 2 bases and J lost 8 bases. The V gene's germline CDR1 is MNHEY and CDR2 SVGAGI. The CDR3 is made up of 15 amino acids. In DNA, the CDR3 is TGTGCCAGCAGTTACACGGGAGGAGGGAGGTATGAGCAGTTCTTC. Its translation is CASSYTGGGRYEQFF.

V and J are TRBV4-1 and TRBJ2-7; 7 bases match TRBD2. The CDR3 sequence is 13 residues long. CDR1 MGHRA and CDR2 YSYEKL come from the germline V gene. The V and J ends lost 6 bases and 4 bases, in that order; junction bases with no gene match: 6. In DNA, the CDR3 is TGCGCCAGCAGTCACCGGGGAGGGTACGAGCAGTACTTC. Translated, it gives CASSHRGGYEQYF.

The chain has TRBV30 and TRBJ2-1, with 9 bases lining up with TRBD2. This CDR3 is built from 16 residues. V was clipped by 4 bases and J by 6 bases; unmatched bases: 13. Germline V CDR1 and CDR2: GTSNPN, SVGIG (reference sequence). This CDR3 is CAWTSPGLARGNEQFF. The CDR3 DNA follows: TGTGCCTGGACTTCCCCCGGACTAGCGCGTGGCAATGAGCAGTTCTTC.

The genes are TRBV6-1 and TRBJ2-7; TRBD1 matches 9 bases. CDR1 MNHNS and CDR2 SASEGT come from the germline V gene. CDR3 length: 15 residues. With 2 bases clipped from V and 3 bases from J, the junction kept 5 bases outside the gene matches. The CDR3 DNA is TGTGCCAGCAGTGAATCGTGGACAGGGGACTACGAGCAGTACTTC. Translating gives CASSESWTGDYEQYF.

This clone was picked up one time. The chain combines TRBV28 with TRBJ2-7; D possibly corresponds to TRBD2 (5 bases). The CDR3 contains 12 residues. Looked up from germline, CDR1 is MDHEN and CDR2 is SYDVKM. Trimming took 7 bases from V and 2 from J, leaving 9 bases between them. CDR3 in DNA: TGTGCCAGCAAGAGGGATCCCTACGAGCAGTACTTC. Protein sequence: CASKRDPYEQYF. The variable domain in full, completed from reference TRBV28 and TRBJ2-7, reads DVKVTQSSRYLVKRTGEKVFLECVQDMDHENMFWYRQDPGLGLRLIYFSYDVKMKEKGDIPEGYSVSREKKERFSLILESASTNQTSMYLCASKRDPYEQYFGPGTRLTVT.

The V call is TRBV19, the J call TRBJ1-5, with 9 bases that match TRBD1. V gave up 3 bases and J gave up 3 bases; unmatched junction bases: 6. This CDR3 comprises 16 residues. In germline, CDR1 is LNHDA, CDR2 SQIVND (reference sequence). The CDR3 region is CASSITGTGNNQPQHF. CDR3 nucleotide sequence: TGTGCCAGTAGTATCACCGGGACAGGGAACAATCAGCCCCAGCATTTT.

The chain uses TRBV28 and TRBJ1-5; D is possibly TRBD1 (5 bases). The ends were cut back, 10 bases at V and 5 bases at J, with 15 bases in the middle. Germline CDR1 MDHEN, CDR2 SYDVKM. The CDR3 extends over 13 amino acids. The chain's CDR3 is CATERKGYQPQHF. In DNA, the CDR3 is TGTGCCACGGAGCGTAAGGGGTATCAGCCCCAGCATTTT.

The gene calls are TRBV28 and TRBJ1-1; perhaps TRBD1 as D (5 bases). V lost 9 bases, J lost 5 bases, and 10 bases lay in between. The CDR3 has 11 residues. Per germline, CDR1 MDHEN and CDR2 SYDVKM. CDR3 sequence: CASLEGTEAFF. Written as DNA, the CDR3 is TGTGCCAGTCTGGAGGGGACTGAAGCTTTCTTT.

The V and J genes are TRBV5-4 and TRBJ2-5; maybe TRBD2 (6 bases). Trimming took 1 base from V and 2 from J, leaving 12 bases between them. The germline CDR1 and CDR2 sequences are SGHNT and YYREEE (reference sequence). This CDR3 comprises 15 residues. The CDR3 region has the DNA TGTGCCAGCAGCTTGCTAATTGGGACTCAAGAGACCCAGTACTTC. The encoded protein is CASSLLIGTQETQYF.

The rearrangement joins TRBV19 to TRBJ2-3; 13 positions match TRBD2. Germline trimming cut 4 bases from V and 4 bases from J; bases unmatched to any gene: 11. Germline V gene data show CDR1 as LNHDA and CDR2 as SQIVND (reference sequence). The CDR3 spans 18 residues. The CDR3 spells CASSTPPGLAGPPDTQYF. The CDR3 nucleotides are TGTGCCAGTAGTACGCCCCCGGGACTAGCGGGACCCCCAGATACGCAGTATTTT.

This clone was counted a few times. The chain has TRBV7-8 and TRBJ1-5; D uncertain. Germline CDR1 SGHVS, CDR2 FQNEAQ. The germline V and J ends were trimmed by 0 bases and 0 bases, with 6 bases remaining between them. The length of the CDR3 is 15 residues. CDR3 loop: CASSLAANSNQPQHF. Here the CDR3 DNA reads TGTGCCAGCAGCTTAGCCGCGAATAGCAATCAGCCCCAGCATTTT.

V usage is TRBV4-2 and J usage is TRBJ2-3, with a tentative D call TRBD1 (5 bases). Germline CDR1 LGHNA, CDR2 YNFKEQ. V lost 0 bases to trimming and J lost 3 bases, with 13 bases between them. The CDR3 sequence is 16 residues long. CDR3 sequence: CASSQDSQGGTDTQYF. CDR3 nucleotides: TGTGCCAGCAGCCAAGATAGTCAGGGTGGTACAGATACGCAGTATTTT.